What follows are 8 T cell receptor beta chains derived from one specimen sequenced in a study of T cell repertoires in cytomegalovirus infection. From the reads, TCRdb called clonotypes with MiXCR, one entry per CDR3 protein. The sample contains roughly 920,000 distinct CDR3 sequences, roughly a third of which appear only once. No antigen has been assigned to these receptors. Here the sequenced sample was cultured CD8+ T cells from PBMCs, taken from culture after CMV antigen stimulation. The receptors were sampled from a human donor in good health (CMV status not recorded). Some clones in this sample may be carry-over from other donors' samples.

This chain uses TRBV7-6 with TRBJ1-4; D remains ambiguous. Germline V gives CDR1 SGHVS, CDR2 FNYEAQ. V was pared by 5 bases and J by 0 bases, with 13 bases between. The CDR3 consists of 16 residues. The chain's CDR3 is CASSPGMESTNEKLFF. In DNA, the CDR3 is TGTGCCAGCAGCCCCGGGATGGAGTCAACTAATGAAAAACTGTTTTTT.

This clonotype was detected a few times. CDR3 amino acids: CASSYTTSGGNEQFF. The CDR3, as DNA: TGTGCCAGCAGTTACACAACTAGCGGGGGAAATGAGCAGTTCTTC. The V call is TRBV6-2 or TRBV6-3, the J call TRBJ2-1, with 11 bases aligning to TRBD2. The CDR3 spans 15 residues. Trimming at V came to 2 bases and at J to 7 bases, leaving 4 bases not matched to a gene. The germline V gene encodes CDR1 MNHEY and CDR2 SVGEGT.

The rearrangement links TRBV27 to TRBJ2-5; D not resolved. The CDR3 has 14 amino acids. V lost 6 bases to trimming and J lost 5 bases, with 16 bases between them. Germline CDR1 MNHEY, CDR2 SMNVEV (reference sequence). The CDR3 here is CASRPWINGETQYF. CDR3 DNA sequence: TGTGCCAGCAGGCCGTGGATTAACGGGGAGACCCAGTACTTC.

CDR3: CASSSRSRVGAFF. The CDR3 DNA sequence: TGTGCCAGCAGCTCGAGGAGCAGGGTCGGAGCTTTCTTT. V and J are TRBV7-4 and TRBJ1-1; D might be TRBD1 (5 bases). V gave up 4 bases and J gave up 10 bases, with 16 bases separating them. The germline V gene has CDR1 SGHVT and CDR2 SQSDAQ. CDR3 length: 13 residues.

CDR3 nucleotides: TGTGCCAGCAGTTACCCTGACGTTTCGAACACCGGGGAGCTGTTTTTT. Protein product: CASSYPDVSNTGELFF. This chain connects TRBV6-5 to TRBJ2-2; D is undetermined. Trimming shortened V by 2 bases and J by 0 bases, and 10 bases separated the two germline ends. CDR3 length equals 16 residues. Germline values: CDR1 MNHEY, CDR2 SVGAGI.

The V call is TRBV6-8, the J call TRBJ1-1, with a weak D call TRBD1 (6 bases). V gave up 7 bases and J gave up 7 bases, with 19 bases separating them. Per the germline V gene, CDR1 is MNHGY and CDR2 is SAAAGT. The CDR3 is 14 residues long. CDR3 bases: TGTGCCAGCATGCCCCGTTTTGTCAGGGGTGAAGCTTTCTTT. Amino acids: CASMPRFVRGEAFF.

The chain employs TRBV10-3 and TRBJ1-1, with TRBD1 matching 7 bases. CDR3 length equals 15 residues. V dropped 0 bases and J dropped 3; count of bases not matched to a gene: 4. Germline V gene data show CDR1 as ENHRY and CDR2 as SYGVKD. The CDR3 region has the DNA TGTGCCATCAGTGAGTCGACAGGGTCTTACACTGAAGCTTTCTTT. Protein sequence: CAISESTGSYTEAFF.

This clonotype was seen a handful of times. This chain links TRBV7-9 with TRBJ1-1; a possible D gene is TRBD1 (6 bases). The CDR3 is 14 amino acids. Per germline, CDR1 SEHNR and CDR2 FQNEAQ (reference sequence). V lost 5 bases and J 4 bases, leaving 14 bases between the germline ends. The CDR3 sequence is CASSRPTGSTEAFF. DNA of the CDR3: TGTGCCAGCAGCCGCCCTACAGGGAGCACTGAAGCTTTCTTT.